The source of this T cell receptor beta chain is a study of blood T cells in healthy people across ages. J was trimmed by 0 bases and V by 2 bases; bases with no gene match: 7. The CDR3 consists of 16 residues. Germline loops: CDR1 SGHRS, CDR2 YFSETQ. Next came a second PCR, run for about 6 to 11 cycles, which used a sample-barcoded 5' primer along with a J-beta primer mix. Each CDR3 protein is one row after TCRdb ran MiXCR on the 5' RACE reads. The sample consists of hundreds of thousands of distinct CDR3 sequences, just over 55% of them appearing once. This clonotype was picked up a small number of times.

The sample consisted of blood. The TCR originated in a man in his forties or fifties in good health. The V and J genes are TRBV5-1 and TRBJ2-5; 7 positions match TRBD1. Here the CDR3 DNA reads TGCGCCAGCAGCTTTCCAAGACAGGGCCACCAAGAGACCCAGTACTTC. This gives the protein CASSFPRQGHQETQYF. Full variable domain (remainder filled in from reference TRBV5-1 and TRBJ2-5): KAGVTQTPRYLIKTRGQQVTLSCSPISGHRSVSWYQQTPGQGLQFLFEYFSETQRNKGNFPGRFSGRQFSNSRSEMNVSTLELGDSALYLCASSFPRQGHQETQYFGPGTRLLVL.